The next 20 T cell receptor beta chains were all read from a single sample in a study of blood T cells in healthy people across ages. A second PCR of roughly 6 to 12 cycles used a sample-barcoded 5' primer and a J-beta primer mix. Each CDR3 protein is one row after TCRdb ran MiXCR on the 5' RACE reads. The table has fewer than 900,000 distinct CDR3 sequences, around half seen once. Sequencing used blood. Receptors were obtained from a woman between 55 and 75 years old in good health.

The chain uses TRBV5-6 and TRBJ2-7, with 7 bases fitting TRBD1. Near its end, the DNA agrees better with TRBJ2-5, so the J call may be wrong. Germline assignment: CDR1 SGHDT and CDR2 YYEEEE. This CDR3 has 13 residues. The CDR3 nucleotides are TGTGCCAGCAGCTTCAGGGGGTGGGAGACCCAGTACTTC. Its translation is CASSFRGWETQYF.

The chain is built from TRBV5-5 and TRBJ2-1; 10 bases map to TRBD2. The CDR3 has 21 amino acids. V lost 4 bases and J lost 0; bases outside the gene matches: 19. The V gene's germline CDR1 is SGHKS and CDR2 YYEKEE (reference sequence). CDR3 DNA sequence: TGTGCCAGCAGCCGGCTCCTTCCCGGGACTAGCGTCCTAAGCTCCTACAATGAGCAGTTCTTC. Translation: CASSRLLPGTSVLSSYNEQFF.

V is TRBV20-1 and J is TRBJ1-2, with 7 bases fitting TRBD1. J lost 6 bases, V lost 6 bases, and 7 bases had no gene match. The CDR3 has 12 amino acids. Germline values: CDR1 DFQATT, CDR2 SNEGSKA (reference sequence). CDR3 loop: CSARQGWDGYTF. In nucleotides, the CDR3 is TGCAGTGCCAGACAGGGTTGGGATGGCTACACCTTC.

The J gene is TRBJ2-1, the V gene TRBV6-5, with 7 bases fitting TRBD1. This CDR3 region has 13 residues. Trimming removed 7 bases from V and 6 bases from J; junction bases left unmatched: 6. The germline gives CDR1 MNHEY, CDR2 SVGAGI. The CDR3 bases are TGTGCCAGCAAAGCACAGGGGCTCAATGAGCAGTTCTTC. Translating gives CASKAQGLNEQFF.

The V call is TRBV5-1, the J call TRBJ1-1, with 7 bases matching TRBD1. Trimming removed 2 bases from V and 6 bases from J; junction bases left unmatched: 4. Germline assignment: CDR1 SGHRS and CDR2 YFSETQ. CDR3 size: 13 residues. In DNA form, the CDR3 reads TGCGCCAGCAGCTTTACCGGGACAGCTGAAGCTTTCTTT. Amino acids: CASSFTGTAEAFF.

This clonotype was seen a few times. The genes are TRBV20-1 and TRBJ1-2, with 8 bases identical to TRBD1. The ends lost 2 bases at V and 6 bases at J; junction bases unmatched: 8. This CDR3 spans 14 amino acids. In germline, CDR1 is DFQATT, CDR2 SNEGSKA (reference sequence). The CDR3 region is CSARLSDRGDGYTF. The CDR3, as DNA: TGCAGTGCTAGACTGTCTGACAGGGGAGATGGCTACACCTTC.

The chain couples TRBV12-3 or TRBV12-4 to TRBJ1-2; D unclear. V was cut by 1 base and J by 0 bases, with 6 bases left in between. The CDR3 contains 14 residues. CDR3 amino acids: CASSLGASNYGYTF. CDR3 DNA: TGTGCCAGCAGTTTAGGGGCATCTAACTATGGCTACACCTTC.

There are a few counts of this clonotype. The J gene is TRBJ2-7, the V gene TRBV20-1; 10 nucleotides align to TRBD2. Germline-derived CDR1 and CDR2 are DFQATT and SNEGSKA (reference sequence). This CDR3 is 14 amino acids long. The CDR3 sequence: CSAPAPGLAYEQYF. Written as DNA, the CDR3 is TGCAGCGCACCGGCTCCGGGACTAGCGTACGAGCAGTACTTC.

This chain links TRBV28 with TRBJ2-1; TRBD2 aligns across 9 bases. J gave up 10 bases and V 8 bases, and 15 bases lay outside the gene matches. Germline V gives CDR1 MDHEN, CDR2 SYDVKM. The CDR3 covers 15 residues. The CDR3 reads CASYPLAGGHYEQFF. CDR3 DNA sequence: TGTGCCAGCTACCCCCTGGCGGGAGGGCACTACGAGCAGTTCTTC. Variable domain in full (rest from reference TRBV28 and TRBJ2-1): DVKVTQSSRYLVKRTGEKVFLECVQDMDHENMFWYRQDPGLGLRLIYFSYDVKMKEKGDIPEGYSVSREKKERFSLILESASTNQTSMYLCASYPLAGGHYEQFFGPGTRLTVL.

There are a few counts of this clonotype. CDR3 loop: CASSSSNNEQFF. CDR3 DNA sequence: TGCGCCAGCAGTAGCAGCAACAATGAGCAGTTCTTC. This chain uses TRBV5-1 with TRBJ2-1; D is unclear. The CDR3 is 12 amino acids. Germline V gene lookup returns CDR1 SGHRS and CDR2 YFSETQ. V lost 5 bases, J lost 5 bases, and 8 bases lay in between. The variable domain in full, completed from reference TRBV5-1 and TRBJ2-1, reads KAGVTQTPRYLIKTRGQQVTLSCSPISGHRSVSWYQQTPGQGLQFLFEYFSETQRNKGNFPGRFSGRQFSNSRSEMNVSTLELGDSALYLCASSSSNNEQFFGPGTRLTVL.

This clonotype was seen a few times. As DNA, the CDR3 is TGTGCCAGCAAGGCCGACGGAGACTCCTACGAGCAGTACTTC. Its translation is CASKADGDSYEQYF. This chain connects TRBV2 to TRBJ2-7; D is ambiguous. This CDR3 has 14 residues. Germline V lookup: CDR1 SNHLY, CDR2 FYNNEI. Deletions cut 7 bases from V and 0 bases from J, with 13 bases between. The whole variable domain, filled in from reference TRBV2 and TRBJ2-7, reads EPEVTQTPSHQVTQMGQEVILRCVPISNHLYFYWYRQILGQKVEFLVSFYNNEISEKSEIFDDQFSVERPDGSNFTLKIRSTKLEDSAMYFCASKADGDSYEQYFGPGTRLTVT.

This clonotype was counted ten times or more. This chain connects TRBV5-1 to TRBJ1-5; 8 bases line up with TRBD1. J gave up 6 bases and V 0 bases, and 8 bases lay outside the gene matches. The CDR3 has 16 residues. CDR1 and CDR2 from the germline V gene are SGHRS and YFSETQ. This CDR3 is CASSLGAGGQGQPQHF. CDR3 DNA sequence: TGCGCCAGCAGCTTGGGAGCAGGGGGCCAGGGTCAGCCCCAGCATTTT.

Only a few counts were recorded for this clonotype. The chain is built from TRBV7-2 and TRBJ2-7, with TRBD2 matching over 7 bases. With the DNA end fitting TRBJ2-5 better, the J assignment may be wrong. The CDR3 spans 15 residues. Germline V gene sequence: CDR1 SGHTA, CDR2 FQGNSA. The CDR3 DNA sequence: TGTGCCAGCAGCTCTCTTCGACTAGCCTCGGAGACCCAGTACTTC. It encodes CASSSLRLASETQYF.

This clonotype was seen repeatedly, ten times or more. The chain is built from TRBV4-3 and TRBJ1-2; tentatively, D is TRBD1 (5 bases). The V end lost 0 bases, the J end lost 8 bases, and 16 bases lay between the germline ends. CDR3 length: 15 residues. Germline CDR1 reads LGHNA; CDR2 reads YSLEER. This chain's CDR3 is CASSQDRRDGSGYTF. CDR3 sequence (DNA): TGCGCCAGCAGCCAAGATCGCAGGGATGGGTCCGGCTACACCTTC.

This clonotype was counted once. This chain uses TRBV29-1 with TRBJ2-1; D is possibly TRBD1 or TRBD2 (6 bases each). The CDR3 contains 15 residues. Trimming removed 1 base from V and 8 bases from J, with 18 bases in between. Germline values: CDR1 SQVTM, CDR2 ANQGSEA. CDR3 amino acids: CSVEGRGQGFDEQFF. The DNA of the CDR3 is TGCAGCGTTGAAGGGCGGGGACAAGGGTTCGATGAGCAGTTCTTC.

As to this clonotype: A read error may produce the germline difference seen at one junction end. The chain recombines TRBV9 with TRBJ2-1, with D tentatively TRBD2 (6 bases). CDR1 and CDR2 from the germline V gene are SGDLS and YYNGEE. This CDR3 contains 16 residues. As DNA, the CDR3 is TGTGCCAGCAGCGTAGCTTCGGGAGTCCTGATCAATGGGCAGTTCTTC. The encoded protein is CASSVASGVLINGQFF.

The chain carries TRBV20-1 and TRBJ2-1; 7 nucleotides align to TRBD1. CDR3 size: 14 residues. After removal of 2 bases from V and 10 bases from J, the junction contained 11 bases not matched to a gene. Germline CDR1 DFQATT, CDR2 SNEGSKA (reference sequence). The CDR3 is CSARSRQGEREQFF. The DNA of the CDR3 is TGCAGTGCTAGAAGTCGGCAGGGGGAACGAGAGCAGTTCTTC.

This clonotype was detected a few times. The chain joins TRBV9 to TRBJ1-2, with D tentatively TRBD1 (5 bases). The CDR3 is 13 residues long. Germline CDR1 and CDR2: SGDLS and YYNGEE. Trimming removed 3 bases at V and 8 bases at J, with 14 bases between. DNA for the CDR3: TGTGCCAGCAGCGGGAGGGGCATTATGGGCTACACCTTC. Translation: CASSGRGIMGYTF.

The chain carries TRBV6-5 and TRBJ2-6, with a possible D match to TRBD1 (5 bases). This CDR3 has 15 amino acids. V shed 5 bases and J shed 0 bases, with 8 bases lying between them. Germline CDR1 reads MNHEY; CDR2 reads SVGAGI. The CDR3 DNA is TGTGCCAGCAGTCATACAGGCTCTGGGGCCAACGTCCTGACTTTC. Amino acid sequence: CASSHTGSGANVLTF.

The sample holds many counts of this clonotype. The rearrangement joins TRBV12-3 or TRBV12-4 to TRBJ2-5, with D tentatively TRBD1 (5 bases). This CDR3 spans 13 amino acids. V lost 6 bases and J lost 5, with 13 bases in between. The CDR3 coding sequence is TGTGCCAGCAGCCCAACAGGATGGGAGACCCAGTACTTC. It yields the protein CASSPTGWETQYF.